Below, 16 T cell receptor beta chains from the same sample are listed, as sequenced in a study of T-cell reconstitution after alpha-beta-depleted transplantation in children. Study results and limitations: At one year after transplant, newly produced T cells mostly accounted for T-cell counts and diversity.

Unique molecular identifiers tagged the TCRbeta library. TCRdb re-called the PCR reads with MiXCR, one entry per CDR3 protein. The table records hundreds of thousands of distinct CDR3 sequences, nearly 8% of them present only once. These receptors have no identified antigens. The material sequenced was peripheral blood, taken 360 days after TCRalphabeta/CD19-depleted stem cell transplant. These receptors were collected from a female patient between 2 and 15 years old who had a stem cell transplant for Fanconi anemia, so the T cells may come from the graft donor.

This clonotype was observed many times. The rearrangement uses TRBV12-3 or TRBV12-4 and TRBJ2-7, with 9 bases that match TRBD2. The CDR3 extends over 15 amino acids. The V segment lost 7 bases and the J segment 4 bases; nucleotides outside the gene matches: 11. This chain's CDR3 is CASKLAIAGVYEQYF. As DNA, the CDR3 is TGTGCCAGCAAATTGGCCATAGCGGGAGTTTACGAGCAGTACTTC.

This clonotype was counted many times. The genes are TRBV5-1 and TRBJ2-7; D perhaps matches TRBD2 (6 bases). Germline assignment: CDR1 SGHRS and CDR2 YFSETQ. The CDR3 extends over 15 amino acids. Trimming pared 4 bases from V and 5 bases from J, leaving 19 bases between. CDR3 coding DNA: TGCGCCAGCAGCCGGGGCGGGACCGGGACCCACGAGCAGTACTTC. As protein: CASSRGGTGTHEQYF.

The chain uses TRBV9 and TRBJ2-2, with 8 bases identical to TRBD1. With V trimmed by 0 bases and J by 7 bases, 5 bases remained unmatched. The CDR3 totals 15 residues. The germline gives CDR1 SGDLS, CDR2 YYNGEE. The CDR3 protein is CASSVVGQGNGELFF. CDR3 bases: TGTGCCAGCAGCGTAGTCGGACAGGGAAACGGGGAGCTGTTTTTT. The full variable domain, with the rest looked up from reference TRBV9 and TRBJ2-2, is DSGVTQTPKHLITATGQRVTLRCSPRSGDLSVYWYQQSLDQGLQFLIQYYNGEERAKGNILERFSAQQFPDLHSELNLSSLELGDSALYFCASSVVGQGNGELFFGEGSRLTVL.

The chain employs TRBV28 and TRBJ1-4; D perhaps matches TRBD1 (5 bases). Germline V gene data show CDR1 as MDHEN and CDR2 as SYDVKM. The ends were cut back, 11 bases at V and 8 bases at J, with 30 bases in the middle. The CDR3 consists of 17 residues. In DNA form, the CDR3 reads TGTGCCGTCGCACCAACAACAAACCGGGACGGGGACGAAAAACTGTTTTTT. It specifies CAVAPTTNRDGDEKLFF. Together with reference TRBV28 and TRBJ1-4, the CDR3 gives the full variable domain: DVKVTQSSRYLVKRTGEKVFLECVQDMDHENMFWYRQDPGLGLRLIYFSYDVKMKEKGDIPEGYSVSREKKERFSLILESASTNQTSMYLCAVAPTTNRDGDEKLFFGSGTQLSVL.

The chain carries TRBV6-1 and TRBJ2-4; a weak D match, TRBD2 (7 bases). This CDR3 comprises 16 residues. From germline, CDR1 is MNHNS and CDR2 SASEGT. With 6 bases removed from V and 3 bases from J, the gap between germline ends came to 18 bases. The CDR3 loop is CASSEAGGGGKNIQYF. The DNA for the CDR3 is TGTGCCAGCAGCGAGGCTGGGGGGGGCGGCAAAAACATTCAGTACTTC.

Ten or more counts support this clonotype. The chain carries TRBV29-1 and TRBJ2-7; D not certain. CDR3 size: 12 residues. Germline V gene lookup returns CDR1 SQVTM and CDR2 ANQGSEA. V shed 7 bases and J shed 1 base, with 11 bases lying between them. As DNA, the CDR3 is TGCAGCGGCCGGACCGAATCCTACGAGCAGTACTTC. Protein product: CSGRTESYEQYF.

This clonotype was detected only a few times. J is TRBJ2-7 and V is TRBV14, with 13 positions matching TRBD2. V shed 0 bases and J 2 bases; nucleotides not matched to a gene: 1. Germline V gene data show CDR1 as SGHDN and CDR2 as FVKESK. This CDR3 is 16 amino acids long. In DNA, the CDR3 is TGTGCCAGCAGCCAAGATGGACTAGCGGGGGCCTACGAGCAGTACTTC. Its protein product is CASSQDGLAGAYEQYF.

This clonotype was recorded many times. The chain couples TRBV7-3 to TRBJ2-5, with D perhaps TRBD1 (6 bases). Germline CDR1 and CDR2: SGHTA and FQGTGA. Trimming left V 5 bases short and J 10 bases short, with 17 bases between. The CDR3 loop spans 13 amino acids. The CDR3 nucleotides are TGTGCCAGCAGCCCAGGGGTTTTAGGGGGCCAGTACTTC. It translates to CASSPGVLGGQYF.

This clonotype occurred many times. This sequence joins TRBV3-1 and TRBJ2-2; TRBD2 agrees at 10 bases. The CDR3 spans 18 residues. The trim removed 6 bases at V and 6 bases at J, leaving 16 bases unmatched. Germline values: CDR1 LGHDT, CDR2 YNNKEL (reference sequence). This CDR3 reads CASRYSLNSGRKSGELFF. CDR3 coding DNA: TGTGCCAGCAGATATTCTCTAAATAGCGGGAGGAAATCCGGGGAGCTGTTTTTT.

This clonotype was observed at least ten times. This rearrangement joins TRBV20-1 to TRBJ2-5; 7 nucleotides line up with TRBD2. The J segment lost 1 base and the V segment lost 5 bases, leaving 7 bases of the junction unmatched. This CDR3 is built from 14 residues. Per germline, CDR1 DFQATT and CDR2 SNEGSKA (reference sequence). Here the CDR3 reads CSARTRRTQETQYF. CDR3 DNA: TGCAGTGCTCGGACTAGGAGGACCCAAGAGACCCAGTACTTC.

J is TRBJ2-3 and V is TRBV7-8, with 7 bases identical to TRBD2. Per germline, CDR1 SGHVS and CDR2 FQNEAQ. This CDR3 is built from 15 residues. V lost 5 bases, J lost 2 bases, and 7 bases stayed unmatched. DNA of the CDR3: TGTGCCAGCAGCACGCCGGGACTACTCACAGATACGCAGTATTTT. It is translated as CASSTPGLLTDTQYF.

This clonotype was counted only a few times. The chain links TRBV5-4 to TRBJ2-1, with TRBD2 matching over 10 bases. J gave up 7 bases and V 2 bases, and 9 bases lay outside the gene matches. This CDR3 is built from 16 residues. CDR1 is SGHNT, CDR2 YYREEE, per germline (reference sequence). The chain's CDR3 is CASSLMTAGGENEQFF. CDR3 nucleotide sequence: TGTGCCAGCAGCTTAATGACAGCGGGAGGGGAGAATGAGCAGTTCTTC.

This clonotype was seen at least ten times. This chain connects TRBV4-1 to TRBJ2-3, with TRBD2 matching 11 bases. The CDR3 length is 17 residues. Germline V gene data show CDR1 as MGHRA and CDR2 as YSYEKL. V lost 6 bases, J lost 4 bases, and 12 bases stayed unmatched. This chain's CDR3 is CASRRGLAEGWADTQYF. In nucleotides, the CDR3 is TGCGCCAGCAGACGGGGACTAGCGGAAGGGTGGGCAGATACGCAGTATTTT.

This clonotype was counted at least ten times. This chain links TRBV5-1 with TRBJ2-7; the match to TRBD1 covers 7 bases. This CDR3 spans 15 amino acids. V lost 4 bases to trimming and J lost 7 bases; unmatched junction nucleotides: 14. Germline V gene lookup returns CDR1 SGHRS and CDR2 YFSETQ. CDR3 DNA: TGCGCCAGCAGCCTGGGGACAGTGTACTTTGAAGAGCAGTACTTC. Its translation is CASSLGTVYFEEQYF.

This clonotype was recorded many times. The chain links TRBV4-3 to TRBJ2-3; D is perhaps TRBD2 (6 bases). Trimming left V 0 bases short and J 4 bases short, with 8 bases between. Per germline, CDR1 LGHNA and CDR2 YSLEER. CDR3 length: 14 residues. The CDR3, as DNA: TGCGCCAGCAGCCAAGATACGGGGGCAGATACGCAGTATTTT. Protein: CASSQDTGADTQYF.

This clonotype came up a few times. CDR3 region: CASSQEVKERPQHF. As DNA, the CDR3 is TGCGCCAGCAGCCAAGAAGTAAAGGAGAGGCCCCAGCATTTT. J is TRBJ1-5 and V is TRBV4-1; D not resolved. This CDR3 has 14 residues. V lost 0 bases and J lost 9, with 12 bases in between. In germline, CDR1 is MGHRA, CDR2 YSYEKL.